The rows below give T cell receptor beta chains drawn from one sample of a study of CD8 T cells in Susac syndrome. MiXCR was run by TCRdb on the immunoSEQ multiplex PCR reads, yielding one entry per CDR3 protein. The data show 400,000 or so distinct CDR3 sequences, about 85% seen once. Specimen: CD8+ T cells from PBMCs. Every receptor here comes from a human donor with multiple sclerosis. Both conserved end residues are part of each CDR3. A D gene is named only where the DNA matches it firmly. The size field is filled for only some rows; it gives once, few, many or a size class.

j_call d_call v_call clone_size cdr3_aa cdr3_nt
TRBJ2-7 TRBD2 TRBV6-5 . CASSYGPSSGSSYEQYF TGTGCCAGCAGTTATGGTCCCAGTAGCGGGAGCTCCTACGAGCAGTACTTC
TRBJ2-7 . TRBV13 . CASSLGRGVYEQYF TGTGCCAGCAGCTTAGGTCGGGGTGTCTACGAGCAGTACTTC
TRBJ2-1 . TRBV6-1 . CASSEIAESSYNEQFF TGTGCCAGCAGTGAGATAGCCGAGAGCTCCTACAATGAGCAGTTCTTC
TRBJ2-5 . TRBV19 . CASSMSAYWSVQETQYF TGTGCCAGTAGTATGTCGGCTTATTGGTCAGTTCAAGAGACCCAGTACTTC
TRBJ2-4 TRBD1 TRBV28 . CASSRGQFQYF TGTGCCAGCAGCCGGGGACAGTTTCAGTACTTC
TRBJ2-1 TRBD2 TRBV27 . CASSHGLAGVNNEQFF TGTGCCAGCAGTCACGGACTAGCGGGAGTCAACAATGAGCAGTTCTTC
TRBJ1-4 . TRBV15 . CATSPGTWDEKLFF TGTGCCACCAGCCCAGGGACTTGGGATGAAAAACTGTTTTTT
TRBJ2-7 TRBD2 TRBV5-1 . CASSWEGPYEQYF TGCGCCAGCAGCTGGGAGGGCCCCTACGAGCAGTACTTC
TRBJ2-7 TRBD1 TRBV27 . CAGSSAEGGESYEQYF TGTGCCGGCAGTTCCGCAGAAGGGGGCGAGTCCTACGAGCAGTACTTC
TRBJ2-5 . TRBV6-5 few CASSTTGNQETQYF TGTGCCAGCAGTACTACAGGGAACCAAGAGACCCAGTACTTC
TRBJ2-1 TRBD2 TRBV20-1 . CSARPPTSGAYNEQFF TGCAGTGCTAGACCTCCCACTAGCGGAGCCTACAATGAGCAGTTCTTC
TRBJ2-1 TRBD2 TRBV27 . CASNPKRGWLYNEQFF TGTGCCAGCAATCCAAAGCGGGGGTGGCTCTACAATGAGCAGTTCTTC
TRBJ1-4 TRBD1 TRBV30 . CAWRGWTGGGEKLFF TGTGCCTGGAGGGGCTGGACAGGGGGAGGTGAAAAACTGTTTTTT
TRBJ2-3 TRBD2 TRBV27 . CASSPKLAGAFDTQYF TGTGCCAGCAGTCCGAAACTAGCGGGAGCATTCGATACGCAGTATTTT
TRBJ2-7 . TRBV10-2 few CASSDHLLYEQYF TGCGCCAGCAGTGACCACCTACTCTACGAGCAGTACTTC
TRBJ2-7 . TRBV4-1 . CASSQDYYEQYF TGCGCCAGCAGCCAAGACTACTACGAGCAGTACTTC
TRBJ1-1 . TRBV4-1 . CASSLNAAQIEAFF TGCGCCAGCAGCTTAAATGCCGCTCAAATTGAAGCTTTCTTT
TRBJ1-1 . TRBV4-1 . CASSQVLGVTEAFF TGCGCCAGCAGCCAAGTTTTAGGGGTTACTGAAGCTTTCTTT
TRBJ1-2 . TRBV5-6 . CASSFLSSGTAYGYTF TGTGCCAGCAGCTTCCTATCATCGGGGACGGCCTATGGCTACACCTTC
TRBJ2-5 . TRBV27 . CASSWVYQETQYF TGTGCCAGCAGTTGGGTCTACCAAGAGACCCAGTACTTC
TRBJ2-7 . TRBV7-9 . CASSSSGDKYF TGTGCCAGCAGCTCATCAGGGGATAAGTACTTC
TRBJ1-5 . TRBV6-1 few CASSEVQGRNQPQHF TGTGCCAGCAGTGAAGTCCAGGGACGGAATCAGCCCCAGCATTTT
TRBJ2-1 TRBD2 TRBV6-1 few CASRGGLAGVDEQFF TGTGCCAGCAGGGGAGGACTAGCGGGAGTGGATGAGCAGTTCTTC
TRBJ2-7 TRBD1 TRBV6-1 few CASSVGQGILYEQYF TGTGCCAGCAGTGTCGGACAGGGAATTCTCTACGAGCAGTACTTC
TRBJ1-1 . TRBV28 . CASSLQQAVSTEAFF TGTGCCAGCAGTTTACAACAGGCTGTAAGCACTGAAGCTTTCTTT
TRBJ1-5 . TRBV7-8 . CASSIRADFNQPQHF TGTGCCAGCAGCATCCGCGCGGATTTCAATCAGCCCCAGCATTTT
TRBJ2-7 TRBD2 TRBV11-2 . CASSRTSVPHEQYF TGTGCCAGCAGCCGAACTAGCGTGCCCCACGAGCAGTACTTC
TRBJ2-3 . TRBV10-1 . CASSESVEGTQYF TGCGCCAGCAGTGAGTCGGTAGAAGGTACGCAGTATTTT
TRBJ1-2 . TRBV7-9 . CASSFPRAPAGFGYTF TGTGCCAGCAGCTTCCCTAGAGCGCCAGCCGGGTTCGGCTACACCTTC
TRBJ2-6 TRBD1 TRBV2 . CATLTGAVSGANVLTF TGTGCCACCCTTACAGGGGCAGTCTCTGGGGCCAACGTCCTGACTTTC
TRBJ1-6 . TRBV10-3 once CAISVGSYNSPLHF TGTGCCATCAGTGTGGGGTCCTATAATTCACCCCTCCACTTT
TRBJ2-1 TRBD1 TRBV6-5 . CASTTGTGDINEQFF TGTGCCAGTACTACCGGGACAGGGGATATCAATGAGCAGTTCTTC
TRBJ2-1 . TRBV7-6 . CASSLWEVNEQFF TGTGCCAGCAGCCTATGGGAGGTCAATGAGCAGTTCTTC
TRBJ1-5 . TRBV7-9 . CASSLNVNQPQHF TGTGCCAGCAGCTTAAATGTAAATCAGCCCCAGCATTTT
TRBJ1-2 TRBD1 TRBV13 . CASSLGPGQGYGYTF TGTGCCAGCAGCTTAGGCCCGGGACAGGGCTATGGCTACACCTTC
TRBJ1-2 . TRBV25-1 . CASSDSGLGYGYTF TGTGCCAGCAGTGATTCAGGGCTGGGCTATGGCTACACCTTC
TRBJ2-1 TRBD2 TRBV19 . CASTQWWLAGGPSRNEQFF TGTGCCAGTACCCAATGGTGGCTAGCGGGGGGGCCTTCACGCAATGAGCAGTTCTTC
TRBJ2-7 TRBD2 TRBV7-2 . CASSPHTSGSLGEQYF TGTGCCAGCAGCCCCCACACTAGCGGGAGCCTGGGGGAGCAGTACTTC
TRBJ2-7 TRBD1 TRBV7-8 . CASSLGLTGAVYEQYF TGTGCCAGCAGCTTGGGATTGACAGGGGCGGTTTACGAGCAGTACTTC
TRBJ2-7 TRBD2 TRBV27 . CASSFGGSSSEQYF TGTGCCAGCAGTTTCGGCGGGAGTTCTAGTGAGCAGTACTTC
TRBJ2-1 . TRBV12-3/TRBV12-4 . CASGGTENNEQFF TGTGCCAGCGGGGGGACAGAGAACAATGAGCAGTTCTTC
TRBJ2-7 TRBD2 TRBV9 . CASSVGVLAGSYEQYF TGTGCCAGCAGCGTAGGGGTGCTAGCGGGATCCTACGAGCAGTACTTC
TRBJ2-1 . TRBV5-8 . CASSLGHGRF TGTGCCAGCAGCTTGGGACACGGCAGGTTC
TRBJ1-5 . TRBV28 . CASSLERTVWGNQPQHF TGTGCCAGCAGTTTGGAAAGGACAGTCTGGGGCAATCAGCCCCAGCATTTT
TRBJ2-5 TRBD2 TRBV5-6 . CASSSLAESYQETQYF TGTGCCAGCAGCTCACTAGCGGAATCATACCAAGAGACCCAGTACTTC
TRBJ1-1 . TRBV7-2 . CASSTPTLTEAFF TGTGCCAGCAGCACCCCCACCCTCACCGAAGCTTTCTTT
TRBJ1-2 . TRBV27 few CASSLDRNYGYTF TGTGCCAGCAGTTTAGATCGGAACTATGGCTACACCTTC
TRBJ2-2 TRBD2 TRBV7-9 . CASSPRRLAGVTGELFF TGTGCCAGCAGCCCTAGACGGCTAGCGGGAGTCACCGGGGAGCTGTTTTTT
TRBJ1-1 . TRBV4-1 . CASSQERARENTEAFF TGCGCCAGCAGCCAAGAGAGGGCCAGAGAGAACACTGAAGCTTTCTTT
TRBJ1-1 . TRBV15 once CATSRVGGENTEAFF TGTGCCACCAGCAGAGTGGGGGGAGAGAACACTGAAGCTTTCTTT
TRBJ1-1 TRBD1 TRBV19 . CASSPETGMNTEAFF TGTGCCAGTAGTCCTGAGACAGGGATGAACACTGAAGCTTTCTTT
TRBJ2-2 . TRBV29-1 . CSVYGPGTGELFF TGCAGCGTTTATGGCCCCGGCACCGGGGAGCTGTTTTTT
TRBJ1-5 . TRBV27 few CASSLRGGQPQHF TGTGCCAGCAGTTTGCGGGGCGGTCAGCCCCAGCATTTT
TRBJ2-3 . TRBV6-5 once CACSSGRTPTSTDTQYF TGTGCCTGCAGTTCCGGACGGACTCCTACTAGCACAGATACGCAGTATTTT
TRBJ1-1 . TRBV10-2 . CASVRGGNTEAFF TGCGCCAGCGTCCGAGGGGGTAACACTGAAGCTTTCTTT
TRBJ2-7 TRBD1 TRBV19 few CASSIGDSPYEQYF TGTGCCAGTAGTATAGGGGACAGCCCTTACGAGCAGTACTTC
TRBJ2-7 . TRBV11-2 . CASSLGTLTPGWYEQYF TGTGCCAGCAGCTTAGGCACCCTTACCCCGGGGTGGTACGAGCAGTACTTC
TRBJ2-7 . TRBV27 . CASSLDWPIYEQYF TGTGCCAGCAGTTTAGACTGGCCTATCTACGAGCAGTACTTC